This T cell receptor (beta chain) is from a study of blood T cells in healthy people across ages. This clonotype was observed many times. The use of a sample-barcoded 5' primer and a J-beta primer mix characterized a second PCR of about 7 to 12 cycles. One entry per CDR3 protein results from TCRdb running MiXCR on the 5' RACE reads. The top ten clones hold roughly 13% of a sample with about 1.1 million distinct CDR3 sequences, 30% to 40% of them seen once. Germline V gene lookup returns CDR1 LGHNA and CDR2 YSLEER. CDR3 length: 17 amino acids. V gave up 0 bases and J gave up 3 bases, with 15 bases separating them.

The rearrangement uses TRBV4-3 and TRBJ2-1; D call uncertain. Sample: blood. This receptor was obtained from a man between 18 and 29 years old in good health. CDR3 protein: CASSQDGLGPSYNEQFF. The CDR3 DNA follows: TGCGCCAGCAGCCAAGATGGTTTAGGACCAAGCTACAATGAGCAGTTCTTC.